This T cell receptor beta chain was observed in a study of T cell responses to AZD1222 COVID-19 vaccine. The protocol was immunoSEQ multiplex PCR, while the TCRdb copy is restricted to in-frame clones and leaves out a portion. This sample has about 190,000 clones; 80% to 95% occur once, and the top ten carry 1% to 1.5%. Germline V CDR1 and CDR2: MNHEY, SMNVEV (reference sequence). V was clipped by 6 bases and J by 3 bases; unmatched bases: 1. The CDR3 is made up of 12 amino acids. This clone was observed a few times. The TCR comes from an adult in good health. This sample comprised peripheral blood, obtained on day 0 of AZD1222 vaccination. V is TRBV27 and J is TRBJ2-5, with TRBD2 matching over 7 bases. The CDR3 DNA is TGTGCCAGCAGAGGGAGGGAAGAGACCCAGTACTTC. It specifies CASRGREETQYF.